This T cell receptor (beta chain) was identified in a study of blood T cell repertoires in COVID-19. At the level of the study: Sites across the United States, Italy and Spain contributed samples from acute and convalescent COVID-19. In each case, the material was cDNA or gDNA derived from T cells, B-cell-depleted T cells, or PBMCs.

As handled by the study authors: Nucleated cell number was recorded as an estimate derived from reference gene primer amplification. Here immunoSEQ multiplex PCR was the method, and the copy in TCRdb shows in-frame clones only, minus some. That table gives V, J and clone size, and the DNA gave D and trimming. The sample includes under 200,000 clones, about 86% of them seen just once. CDR1 and CDR2 from the germline V gene are SGHDN and FVKESK. This CDR3 spans 13 amino acids. Trimming removed 4 bases from V and 8 bases from J, with 11 bases in between. This clonotype was sampled from a man aged 18 to 30 with active or convalescent COVID-19. This rearrangement joins TRBV14 to TRBJ1-4, with D unresolved. The sample taken for sequencing was peripheral blood. In DNA form, the CDR3 reads TGTGCCAGCAGCCGCGCCTCCCCAGAAAAACTGTTTTTT. Translation gives CASSRASPEKLFF.